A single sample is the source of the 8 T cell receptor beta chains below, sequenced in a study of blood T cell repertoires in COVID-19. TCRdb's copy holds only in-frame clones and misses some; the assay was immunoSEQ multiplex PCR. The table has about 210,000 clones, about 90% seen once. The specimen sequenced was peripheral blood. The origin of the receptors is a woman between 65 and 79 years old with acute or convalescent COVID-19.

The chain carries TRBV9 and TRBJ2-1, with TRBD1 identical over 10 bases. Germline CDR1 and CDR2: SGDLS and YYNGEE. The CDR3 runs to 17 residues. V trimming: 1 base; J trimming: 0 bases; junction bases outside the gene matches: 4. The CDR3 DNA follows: TGTGCCAGCAGCGTAAGACAGGGGGCGAGCTCCTACAATGAGCAGTTCTTC. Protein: CASSVRQGASSYNEQFF.

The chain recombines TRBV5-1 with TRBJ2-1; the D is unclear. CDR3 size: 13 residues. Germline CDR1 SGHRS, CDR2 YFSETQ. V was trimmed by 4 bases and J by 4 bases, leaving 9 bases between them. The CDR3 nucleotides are TGCGCCAGCAGCCTGACGAGGTACAATGAGCAGTTCTTC. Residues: CASSLTRYNEQFF.

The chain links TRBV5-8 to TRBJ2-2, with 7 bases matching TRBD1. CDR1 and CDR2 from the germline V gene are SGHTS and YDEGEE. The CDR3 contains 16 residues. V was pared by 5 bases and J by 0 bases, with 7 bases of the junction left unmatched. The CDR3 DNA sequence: TGTGCCAGCAGAATCCCCGGGACAGCGAACACCGGGGAGCTGTTTTTT. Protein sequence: CASRIPGTANTGELFF.

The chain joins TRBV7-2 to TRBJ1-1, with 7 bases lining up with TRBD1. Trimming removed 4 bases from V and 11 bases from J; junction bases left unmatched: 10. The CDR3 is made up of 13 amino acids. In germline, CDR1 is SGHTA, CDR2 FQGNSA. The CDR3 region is CASSSGGQNRAFF. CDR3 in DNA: TGTGCCAGCAGCTCAGGGGGACAGAACCGGGCTTTCTTT.

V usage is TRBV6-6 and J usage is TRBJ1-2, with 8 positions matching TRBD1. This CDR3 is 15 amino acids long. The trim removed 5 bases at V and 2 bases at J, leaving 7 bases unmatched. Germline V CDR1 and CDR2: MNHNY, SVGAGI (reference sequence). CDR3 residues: CASSPQGAQNYGYTF. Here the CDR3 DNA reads TGTGCCAGCAGTCCTCAGGGGGCACAGAACTATGGCTACACCTTC.

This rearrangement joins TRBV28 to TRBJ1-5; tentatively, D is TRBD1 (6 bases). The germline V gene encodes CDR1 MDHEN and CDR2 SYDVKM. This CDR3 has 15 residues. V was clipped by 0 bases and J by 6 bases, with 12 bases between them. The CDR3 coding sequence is TGTGCCAGCAGTTTATGGGCTCGAGGGGGTCAGCCCCAGCATTTT. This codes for CASSLWARGGQPQHF.

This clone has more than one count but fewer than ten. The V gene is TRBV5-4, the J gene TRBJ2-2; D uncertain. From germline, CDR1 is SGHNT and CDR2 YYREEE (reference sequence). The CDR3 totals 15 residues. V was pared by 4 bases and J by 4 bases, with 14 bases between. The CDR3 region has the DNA TGTGCCAGCAGCATTCCGTCTCCCGGCACCGGGGAGCTGTTTTTT. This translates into CASSIPSPGTGELFF.

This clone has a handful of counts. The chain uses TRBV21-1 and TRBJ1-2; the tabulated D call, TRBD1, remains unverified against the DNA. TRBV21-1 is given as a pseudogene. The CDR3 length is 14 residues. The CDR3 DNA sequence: TGTGCCAGCAGCAAAGTGGGGGCCGTGGGAGGCTACACCTTC. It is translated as CASSKVGAVGGYTF.